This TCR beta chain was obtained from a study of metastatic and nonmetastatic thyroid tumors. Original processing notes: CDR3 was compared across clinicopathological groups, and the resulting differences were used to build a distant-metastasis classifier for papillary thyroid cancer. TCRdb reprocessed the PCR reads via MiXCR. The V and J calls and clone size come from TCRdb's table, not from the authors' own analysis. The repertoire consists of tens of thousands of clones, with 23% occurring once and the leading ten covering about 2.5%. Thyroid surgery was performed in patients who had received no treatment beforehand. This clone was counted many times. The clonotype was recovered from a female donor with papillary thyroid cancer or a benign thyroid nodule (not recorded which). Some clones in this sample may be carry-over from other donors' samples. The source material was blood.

The CDR3 spells CACTHGGGWTYEQYF. Written as DNA, the CDR3 is TGTGCCTGCACCCACGGGGGGGGGTGGACCTACGAGCAGTACTTC. The chain uses TRBV30 and TRBJ2-7; TRBD2 matches at 8 bases. V lost 6 bases and J lost 2; bases outside the gene matches: 12. Germline CDR1 and CDR2: GTSNPN and SVGIG (reference sequence). The CDR3 covers 15 residues. The whole variable domain, filled in from reference TRBV30 and TRBJ2-7, reads SQTIHQWPATLVQPVGSPLSLECTVEGTSNPNLYWYRQAAGRGLQLLFYSVGIGQISSEVPQNLSASRPQDRQFILSSKKLLLSDSGFYLCACTHGGGWTYEQYFGPGTRLTVT.